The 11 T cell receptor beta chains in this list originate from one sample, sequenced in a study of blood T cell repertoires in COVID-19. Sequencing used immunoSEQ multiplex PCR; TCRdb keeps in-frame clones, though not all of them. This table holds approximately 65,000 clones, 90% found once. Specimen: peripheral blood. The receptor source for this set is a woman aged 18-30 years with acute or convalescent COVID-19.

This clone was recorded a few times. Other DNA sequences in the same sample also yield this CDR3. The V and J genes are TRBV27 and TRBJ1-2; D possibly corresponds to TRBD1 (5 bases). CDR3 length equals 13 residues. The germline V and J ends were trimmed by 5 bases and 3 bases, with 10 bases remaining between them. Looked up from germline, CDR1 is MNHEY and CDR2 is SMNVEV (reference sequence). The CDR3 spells CASSPGQDYGYTF. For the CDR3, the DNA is TGTGCCAGCAGTCCAGGACAAGACTATGGCTACACCTTC.

The CDR3 sequence is CASSSFGSYGYTF. As DNA, the CDR3 is TGTGCCAGTAGTAGTTTCGGGAGCTATGGCTACACCTTC. This chain links TRBV19 with TRBJ1-2, with no clear D. CDR1 is LNHDA and CDR2 is SQIVND in the germline V gene (reference sequence). The germline V and J ends were trimmed by 4 bases and 4 bases, with 10 bases remaining between them. The CDR3 is made up of 13 amino acids.

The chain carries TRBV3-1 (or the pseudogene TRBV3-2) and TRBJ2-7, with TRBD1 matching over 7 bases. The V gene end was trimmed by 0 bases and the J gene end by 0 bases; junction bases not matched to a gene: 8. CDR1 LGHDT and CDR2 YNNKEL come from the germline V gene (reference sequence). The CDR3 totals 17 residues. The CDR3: CASSQDLGDSHSYEQYF. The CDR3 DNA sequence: TGTGCCAGCAGCCAAGATCTTGGGGACAGCCACTCCTACGAGCAGTACTTC.

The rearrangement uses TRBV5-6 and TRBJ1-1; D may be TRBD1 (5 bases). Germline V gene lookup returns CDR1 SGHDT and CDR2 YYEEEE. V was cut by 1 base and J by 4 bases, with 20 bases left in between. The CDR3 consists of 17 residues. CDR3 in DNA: TGTGCCAGCAGCTTGAAAGGTCTTCACCCGGGGGGCACTGAAGCTTTCTTT. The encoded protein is CASSLKGLHPGGTEAFF.

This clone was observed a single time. This chain's CDR3 is CASSVDEYRDRNTGELFF. The CDR3 nucleotides read TGTGCCAGCAGCGTAGATGAATACCGGGACAGAAATACCGGGGAGCTGTTTTTT. The chain is built from TRBV9 and TRBJ2-2; TRBD1 matches at 7 bases. The V and J ends lost 0 bases and 5 bases, in that order; junction bases with no gene match: 13. Per germline, CDR1 SGDLS and CDR2 YYNGEE. CDR3 length: 18 residues.

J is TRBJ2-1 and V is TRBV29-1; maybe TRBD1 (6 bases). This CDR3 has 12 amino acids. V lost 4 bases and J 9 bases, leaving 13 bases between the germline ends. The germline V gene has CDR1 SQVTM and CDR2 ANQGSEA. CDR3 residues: CSVGLGAGEQFF. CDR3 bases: TGCAGCGTTGGATTGGGGGCGGGTGAGCAGTTCTTC.

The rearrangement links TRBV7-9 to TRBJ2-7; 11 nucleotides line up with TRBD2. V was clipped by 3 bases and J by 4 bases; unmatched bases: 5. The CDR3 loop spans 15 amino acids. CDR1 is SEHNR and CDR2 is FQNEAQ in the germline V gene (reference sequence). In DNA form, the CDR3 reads TGTGCCAGCAGCTTCGCTAGCGGGGGGATGTACGAGCAGTACTTC. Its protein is CASSFASGGMYEQYF.

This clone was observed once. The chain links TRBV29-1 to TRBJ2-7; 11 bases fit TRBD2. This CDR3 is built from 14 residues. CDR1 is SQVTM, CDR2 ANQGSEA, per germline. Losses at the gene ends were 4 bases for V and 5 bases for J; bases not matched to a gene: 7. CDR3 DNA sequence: TGCAGCGTTGCACTAGCGGGAGTGATCCACGAGCAGTACTTC. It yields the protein CSVALAGVIHEQYF.

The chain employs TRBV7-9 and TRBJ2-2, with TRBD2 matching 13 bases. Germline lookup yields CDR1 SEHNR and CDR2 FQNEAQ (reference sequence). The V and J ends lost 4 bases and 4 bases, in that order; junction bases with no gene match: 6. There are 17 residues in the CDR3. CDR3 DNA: TGTGCCAGCAGCTCCGGACTAGCGGGAGCTTTCACCGGGGAGCTGTTTTTT. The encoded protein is CASSSGLAGAFTGELFF.

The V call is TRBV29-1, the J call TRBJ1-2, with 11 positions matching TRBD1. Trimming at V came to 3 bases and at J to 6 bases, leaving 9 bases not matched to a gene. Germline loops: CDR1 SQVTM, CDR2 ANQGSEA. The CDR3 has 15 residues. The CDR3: CSVDLRDRGLDGYTF. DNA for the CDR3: TGCAGCGTTGACCTCAGGGACAGGGGGTTAGATGGCTACACCTTC.

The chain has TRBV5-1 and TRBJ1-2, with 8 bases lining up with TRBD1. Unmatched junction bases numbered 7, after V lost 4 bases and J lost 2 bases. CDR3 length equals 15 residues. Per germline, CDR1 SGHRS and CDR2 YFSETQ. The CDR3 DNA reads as TGCGCCAGCAGCCTGGGGGACAGGCCGAACTATGGCTACACCTTC. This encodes CASSLGDRPNYGYTF.